A single sample gave rise to the 23 T cell receptor beta chains below, sequenced in a study of blood T cell repertoires in COVID-19. Repertoires were generated with immunoSEQ multiplex PCR, while TCRdb's copy carries only in-frame clones and drops some. The sample shows some 530,000 clones, about 88% of them seen only once. Sequences were obtained from PBMCs or T cells enriched from blood (not recorded which). Receptor source: a woman aged 60 to 75 who had recovered from COVID-19.

This chain connects TRBV5-1 to TRBJ2-7, with D tentatively TRBD2 (6 bases). Germline loops: CDR1 SGHRS, CDR2 YFSETQ. This CDR3 contains 14 residues. The V end lost 0 bases, the J end lost 3 bases, and 10 bases lay between the germline ends. Written as DNA, the CDR3 is TGCGCCAGCAGCTTGGCCGGGGGTCTCTACGAGCAGTACTTC. This gives the protein CASSLAGGLYEQYF.

The chain combines TRBV10-3 with TRBJ2-2; TRBD2 matches 8 bases. J gave up 4 bases and V 8 bases, and 9 bases lay outside the gene matches. Germline loops: CDR1 ENHRY, CDR2 SYGVKD. The CDR3 is 15 residues long. In DNA, the CDR3 is TGTGCCATCTCTGCCGCGGGGGGTTCCACCGGGGAGCTGTTTTTT. Its translation is CAISAAGGSTGELFF.

The V gene is TRBV12-5, the J gene TRBJ2-7; 8 positions agree with TRBD1. This CDR3 contains 14 residues. CDR1 is LGHNT and CDR2 is FRNRAP in the germline V gene. The junction had 7 bases not matched to a gene; V was cut back by 3 bases and J by 6 bases. CDR3 DNA sequence: TGTGCTAGTGGTTTACGGCAGGGGGCCTCCGAGCAGTACTTC. Its translation: CASGLRQGASEQYF.

The rearrangement links TRBV6-6 to TRBJ2-2; 7 bases agree with TRBD2. CDR3 length: 15 amino acids. The V and J ends lost 0 bases and 7 bases, in that order; junction bases with no gene match: 5. The germline V gene has CDR1 MNHNY and CDR2 SVGAGI (reference sequence). The CDR3 DNA sequence: TGTGCCAGCAGTTACTCGAGCGGGGCCGGCGGGGAGCTGTTTTTT. Encoded protein: CASSYSSGAGGELFF.

In this sample, this clone turned up once. The chain combines TRBV2 with TRBJ2-6; no clear D gene. The CDR3 runs to 17 residues. Trimming pared 2 bases from V and 0 bases from J, leaving 11 bases between. Germline values: CDR1 SNHLY, CDR2 FYNNEI. CDR3 coding DNA: TGTGCCAGCAGTGAATGGGCCAGCAGCTCTGGGGCCAACGTCCTGACTTTC. Its translation is CASSEWASSSGANVLTF.

The V gene is TRBV19, the J gene TRBJ1-2; no definite D call. Germline V gene sequence: CDR1 LNHDA, CDR2 SQIVND (reference sequence). This CDR3 is 15 amino acids long. The V and J ends lost 3 bases and 4 bases respectively, with 15 bases between them. Written as DNA, the CDR3 is TGTGCCAGTAGTATGAGGGTGACGTACTTCTATGGCTACACCTTC. This translates into CASSMRVTYFYGYTF.

The rearrangement links TRBV3-1 (or the pseudogene TRBV3-2) to TRBJ1-3; TRBD1 agrees at 8 bases. Germline V gene lookup returns CDR1 LGHDT and CDR2 YNNKEL (reference sequence). The length of the CDR3 is 15 residues. V trimming: 3 bases; J trimming: 4 bases; junction bases outside the gene matches: 5. CDR3 sequence (DNA): TGTGCCAGCAGCCATCGACAGGGGCTCGGAAACACCATATATTTT. It codes for CASSHRQGLGNTIYF.

The V and J genes are TRBV24-1 and TRBJ1-5; no clear D gene. Germline loops: CDR1 KGHDR, CDR2 SFDVKD. CDR3 size: 12 residues. V gave up 6 bases and J gave up 1 base, with 3 bases separating them. This CDR3 is CATSRSNQPQHF. For the CDR3, the DNA is TGTGCCACCAGTCGGAGCAATCAGCCCCAGCATTTT.

The rearrangement uses TRBV13 and TRBJ2-3, with D possibly being TRBD2 (6 bases). The length of the CDR3 is 14 residues. Looked up from germline, CDR1 is PRHDT and CDR2 is FYEKMQ (reference sequence). The ends were cut back, 5 bases at V and 9 bases at J, with 18 bases in the middle. DNA of the CDR3: TGTGCCAGCAGCCCCTACCGGGACTCCCAAACGCAGTATTTT. Encoded protein: CASSPYRDSQTQYF. The full variable domain, completed using reference TRBV13 and TRBJ2-3, is AAGVIQSPRHLIKEKRETATLKCYPIPRHDTVYWYQQGPGQDPQFLISFYEKMQSDKGSIPDRFSAQQFSDYHSELNMSSLELGDSALYFCASSPYRDSQTQYFGPGTRLTVL.

The chain couples TRBV19 to TRBJ1-3; D unresolved. Germline assignment: CDR1 LNHDA and CDR2 SQIVND (reference sequence). Trimming took off 2 bases at V and 0 bases at J, with 14 bases between the two ends. This CDR3 has 17 amino acids. The CDR3 loop is CASSIMARPRSGNTIYF. As DNA, the CDR3 is TGTGCCAGTAGTATAATGGCCAGGCCCCGCTCTGGAAACACCATATATTTT.

The V and J genes are TRBV24-1 and TRBJ1-2; D ambiguous. The CDR3 is 12 residues long. The V gene lost 4 bases and the J gene lost 3 bases, with 5 bases spanning the gap. CDR1 is KGHDR, CDR2 SFDVKD, per germline. CDR3 sequence: CATSDNYYGYTF. Here the CDR3 DNA reads TGTGCCACCAGTGACAACTACTATGGCTACACCTTC.

V usage is TRBV10-3 and J usage is TRBJ2-2; no clear D gene. Per the germline V gene, CDR1 is ENHRY and CDR2 is SYGVKD. This CDR3 is 15 amino acids long. V was trimmed by 0 bases and J by 1 base, leaving 6 bases between them. CDR3 amino acids: CAISESTRNTGELFF. CDR3 DNA sequence: TGTGCCATCAGTGAGTCGACTCGGAACACCGGGGAGCTGTTTTTT.

This rearrangement joins TRBV11-2 to TRBJ2-3; 10 bases match TRBD2. Losses at the gene ends were 4 bases for V and 2 bases for J; bases not matched to a gene: 9. The CDR3 is 17 residues long. From germline, CDR1 is SGHAT and CDR2 FQNNGV. CDR3 amino acids: CASSSYLAGGTTDTQYF. For the CDR3, the DNA is TGTGCCAGCAGCTCATACTTAGCGGGGGGTACCACAGATACGCAGTATTTT.

V is TRBV10-3 and J is TRBJ2-6; TRBD2 matches at 9 bases. The J segment lost 2 bases and the V segment lost 5 bases, leaving 13 bases of the junction unmatched. The CDR3 loop spans 19 amino acids. CDR1 and CDR2 from the germline V gene are ENHRY and SYGVKD. CDR3 loop: CAISTGGAGGLTGANVLTF. In nucleotides, the CDR3 is TGTGCCATCAGTACTGGGGGAGCGGGGGGCCTTACTGGGGCCAACGTCCTGACTTTC.

V and J are TRBV27 and TRBJ2-1, with 14 bases lining up with TRBD2. The junction had 8 bases not matched to a gene; V was cut back by 4 bases and J by 0 bases. Germline-derived CDR1 and CDR2 are MNHEY and SMNVEV (reference sequence). The CDR3 extends over 19 amino acids. The CDR3 sequence is CASSSPGLAGGSSYNEQFF. CDR3 bases: TGTGCCAGCAGTTCCCCCGGACTAGCGGGGGGTAGCTCCTACAATGAGCAGTTCTTC.

This chain joins TRBV19 and TRBJ2-1; D is unclear. V gave up 3 bases and J gave up 5 bases, with 8 bases separating them. The CDR3 runs to 13 residues. Germline V gene sequence: CDR1 LNHDA, CDR2 SQIVND (reference sequence). Written as DNA, the CDR3 is TGTGCCAGTAGTATCCGTGTAAACAATGAGCAGTTCTTC. It codes for CASSIRVNNEQFF.

This clone was detected once. The chain is built from TRBV5-6 and TRBJ2-1; 7 bases are a match to TRBD1. Germline V lookup: CDR1 SGHDT, CDR2 YYEEEE. Trimming cost V 2 bases and J 4 bases; bases outside gene matches: 9. CDR3 length: 16 residues. The CDR3: CASSFVDREPYNEQFF. The CDR3 DNA follows: TGTGCCAGCAGCTTTGTCGACAGGGAACCGTACAATGAGCAGTTCTTC.

The gene calls are TRBV28 and TRBJ1-4, with 7 bases aligning to TRBD1. There are 13 residues in the CDR3. CDR1 and CDR2 from the germline V gene are MDHEN and SYDVKM. With 8 bases clipped from V and 6 bases from J, the junction kept 6 bases outside the gene matches. CDR3 region: CASGRDSYEKLFF. The CDR3 DNA follows: TGTGCCAGCGGCCGGGACAGTTATGAAAAACTGTTTTTT.

This chain connects TRBV5-1 to TRBJ1-1; TRBD1 is a possible D gene (5 bases). Germline V gives CDR1 SGHRS, CDR2 YFSETQ. This CDR3 is built from 14 residues. V lost 0 bases, J lost 5 bases, and 11 bases lay in between. The CDR3 DNA reads as TGCGCCAGCAGCTTGGCTTACGGGGGGACTGAAGCTTTCTTT. Translated: CASSLAYGGTEAFF.

This clone was found once. This rearrangement joins TRBV3-1 (or the pseudogene TRBV3-2) to TRBJ2-5, with 7 bases lining up with TRBD2. This CDR3 has 15 amino acids. Germline assignment: CDR1 LGHDT and CDR2 YNNKEL (reference sequence). Germline trimming cut 4 bases from V and 7 bases from J; bases unmatched to any gene: 12. The CDR3 loop reads CASSPAGTAWLTQYF. The CDR3 region has the DNA TGTGCCAGCAGCCCAGCGGGGACGGCTTGGTTGACCCAGTACTTC.

This clone appeared once. This chain links TRBV19 with TRBJ1-5, with 10 bases identical to TRBD1. Per the germline V gene, CDR1 is LNHDA and CDR2 is SQIVND (reference sequence). The CDR3 is 16 amino acids. After removal of 5 bases from V and 0 bases from J, the junction contained 4 bases not matched to a gene. The CDR3 loop reads CASSFRTGGSNQPQHF. The CDR3 DNA is TGTGCCAGTAGTTTCAGGACAGGGGGTAGCAATCAGCCCCAGCATTTT.

J is TRBJ2-2 and V is TRBV6-2 or TRBV6-3; D call uncertain. The CDR3 covers 13 residues. Looked up from germline, CDR1 is MNHEY and CDR2 is SVGEGT. Trimming took 6 bases from V and 11 from J, leaving 16 bases between them. This CDR3 reads CASSPFESRELFF. The CDR3 DNA follows: TGTGCCAGCAGCCCCTTCGAGTCTCGCGAGCTGTTTTTT.

This clone was recorded a few times. The V gene is TRBV19, the J gene TRBJ2-3, with a weak D call TRBD1 (5 bases). Trimming stripped 3 bases from V and 2 bases from J, with 15 bases between. CDR1 is LNHDA, CDR2 SQIVND, per germline (reference sequence). The CDR3 loop spans 16 amino acids. The CDR3: CASSIRGSPYTDTQYF. In nucleotides, the CDR3 is TGTGCCAGTAGTATTAGGGGCAGCCCCTACACAGATACGCAGTATTTT.